This TCR beta chain was sequenced in a study of T cells in tumors after PD-1 blockade. Study overall: Tumor samples yielded approximately 22-fold more depth than single-cell TCR sequencing. Findings and caveats of the study: Most post-therapy expanded exhausted CD8+ clones were new, undetected before treatment. Among squamous cell carcinoma expanded CD8+ clones, approximately 52% of exhausted ones versus roughly 29% of others were novel.

Concerning this clone itself: The antigen is not known.

The protocol was immunoSEQ multiplex PCR, while the TCRdb copy is restricted to in-frame clones and leaves out a portion. Counted here are more than 4,000 clones, 66% occurring once; the ten biggest clones make up roughly a third. Template: tumor biopsy or peripheral blood genomic DNA, about 550-6,500 ng per sample. V lost 6 bases, J lost 4 bases, and 12 bases lay in between. CDR3 size: 13 residues. Per the germline V gene, CDR1 is SNHLY and CDR2 is FYNNEI. The receptor's source is a human donor with cutaneous squamous cell carcinoma. Here the sequenced sample was tumor tissue, taken before anti-PD-1 treatment. This rearrangement joins TRBV2 to TRBJ1-1, with D possibly being TRBD1 (6 bases). The CDR3 loop reads CASRGGGGTEAFF. In DNA form, the CDR3 reads TGTGCCAGCAGGGGGGGCGGGGGCACTGAAGCTTTCTTT. The full variable domain, its missing parts supplied by reference TRBV2 and TRBJ1-1, is EPEVTQTPSHQVTQMGQEVILRCVPISNHLYFYWYRQILGQKVEFLVSFYNNEISEKSEIFDDQFSVERPDGSNFTLKIRSTKLEDSAMYFCASRGGGGTEAFFGQGTRLTVV.